Shown below are 25 T cell receptor beta chains from a single sample sequenced in a study of T cell responses to AZD1222 COVID-19 vaccine. TCRdb keeps only in-frame clones here, not all; method: immunoSEQ multiplex PCR. The data contain around 75,000 clones, about 88% of them seen just once; the ten biggest clones take up 10% to 15%. The sequencing here drew on peripheral blood, taken on day 0 of AZD1222 vaccination. The origin of the receptors is an adult in good health.

The chain recombines TRBV2 with TRBJ2-7, with D possibly called TRBD1 or TRBD2 (5 bases each). The CDR3 contains 15 residues. V lost 4 bases to trimming and J lost 7 bases, with 20 bases between them. Germline lookup yields CDR1 SNHLY and CDR2 FYNNEI. This CDR3 reads CASSVDTTSTREQYF. The CDR3 DNA follows: TGTGCCAGCAGTGTGGACACAACCTCAACTAGAGAGCAGTACTTC.

This clone has just a few counts. The V and J genes are TRBV9 and TRBJ1-1; D is unresolved. This CDR3 is 14 amino acids long. Trimming took off 3 bases at V and 1 base at J, with 10 bases between the two ends. CDR1 and CDR2 (germline): SGDLS, YYNGEE. CDR3 protein: CASSGVVTNTEAFF. The DNA for the CDR3 is TGTGCCAGCAGCGGGGTTGTCACGAACACTGAAGCTTTCTTT.

The V call is TRBV30, the J call TRBJ2-7; 7 bases are shared with TRBD2. The CDR3 extends over 11 amino acids. Germline assignment: CDR1 GTSNPN and CDR2 SVGIG (reference sequence). V gave up 2 bases and J gave up 10 bases; unmatched junction bases: 5. DNA of the CDR3: TGTGCCTGGAGTTGGGAGGGGAGTCAGTACTTC. It is translated as CAWSWEGSQYF.

V is TRBV3-1 (or the pseudogene TRBV3-2) and J is TRBJ1-4; possible D gene TRBD1, 5 bases. The germline gives CDR1 LGHDT, CDR2 YNNKEL (reference sequence). This CDR3 has 16 residues. V gave up 0 bases and J gave up 7 bases, with 15 bases separating them. The CDR3 DNA sequence: TGTGCCAGCAGCCAAGATAATGGGATCGGGGGTGAAAAACTGTTTTTT. Its translation is CASSQDNGIGGEKLFF.

The V gene is TRBV7-2, the J gene TRBJ1-1; 9 positions match TRBD1. After removal of 4 bases from V and 3 bases from J, the junction contained 6 bases not matched to a gene. CDR1 is SGHTA and CDR2 is FQGNSA in the germline V gene. The CDR3 contains 15 residues. As DNA, the CDR3 is TGTGCCAGCAGCTGGGGACAGGGATTGGACACTGAAGCTTTCTTT. Its translation is CASSWGQGLDTEAFF.

This chain joins TRBV14 and TRBJ1-2; 9 bases line up with TRBD1. The germline V gene has CDR1 SGHDN and CDR2 FVKESK. The CDR3 covers 15 residues. The J segment lost 4 bases and the V segment lost 4 bases, leaving 7 bases of the junction unmatched. The DNA of the CDR3 is TGTGCCAGCAGCCCCAGAAGGACAGGGGTCTATGGCTACACCTTC. Protein product: CASSPRRTGVYGYTF.

In DNA, the CDR3 is TGTGCCAGCAGCGTCGACCCCCGTTTGGGGAACACTGAAGCTTTCTTT. This codes for CASSVDPRLGNTEAFF. The J gene is TRBJ1-1, the V gene TRBV9; D unclear. This CDR3 contains 16 residues. V lost 2 bases to trimming and J lost 1 base, with 15 bases between them. Germline CDR1 reads SGDLS; CDR2 reads YYNGEE.

The chain carries TRBV7-2 and TRBJ2-2, with 13 bases fitting TRBD2. The CDR3 is 16 residues long. CDR1 SGHTA and CDR2 FQGNSA come from the germline V gene. Trimming removed 5 bases from V and 7 bases from J; junction bases left unmatched: 7. The CDR3 DNA follows: TGTGCCAGCAGCCCCCGACTAGCGGGGGGAGTCGGGGAGCTGTTTTTT. Translating it yields CASSPRLAGGVGELFF. Using reference TRBV7-2 and TRBJ2-2 for the parts outside the CDR3, the full variable domain is GAGVSQSPSNKVTEKGKDVELRCDPISGHTALYWYRQSLGQGLEFLIYFQGNSAPDKSGLPSDRFSAERTGGSVSTLTIQRTQQEDSAVYLCASSPRLAGGVGELFFGEGSRLTVL.

The chain has TRBV29-1 and TRBJ2-2; TRBD2 might be the D (5 bases). The CDR3 contains 16 residues. V shed 2 bases and J shed 0 bases, with 13 bases lying between them. CDR1 SQVTM and CDR2 ANQGSEA come from the germline V gene. CDR3 loop: CSVERHRRPNTGELFF. In DNA form, the CDR3 reads TGCAGCGTTGAAAGACATCGGAGGCCGAACACCGGGGAGCTGTTTTTT.

The chain employs TRBV29-1 and TRBJ1-3, with TRBD1 identical over 9 bases. Unmatched junction bases numbered 5, after V lost 4 bases and J lost 4 bases. This CDR3 has 14 amino acids. The germline V gene has CDR1 SQVTM and CDR2 ANQGSEA. The CDR3 DNA reads TGCAGCGTTGGGGACAGGGTGAACGGAAACACCATATATTTT. Its protein is CSVGDRVNGNTIYF.

This chain links TRBV7-2 with TRBJ2-7; 8 nucleotides agree with TRBD1. The V gene end was trimmed by 2 bases and the J gene end by 3 bases; junction bases not matched to a gene: 6. Germline lookup yields CDR1 SGHTA and CDR2 FQGNSA. The length of the CDR3 is 15 residues. The chain's CDR3 is CASSLLQGDGYEQYF. Here the CDR3 DNA reads TGTGCCAGCAGCTTACTACAGGGGGACGGCTACGAGCAGTACTTC.

CDR3 nucleotides: TGTGCCAGCTCCTCCGTCGGGCCGCCGAGGGCCCTCCACTTT. Protein product: CASSSVGPPRALHF. The chain links TRBV6-5 to TRBJ1-6, with unresolved D. Germline assignment: CDR1 MNHEY and CDR2 SVGAGI. CDR3 length: 14 residues. Trimming removed 8 bases from V and 14 bases from J, with 22 bases in between.

This clone was detected a few times. The V gene is TRBV12-3 or TRBV12-4, the J gene TRBJ1-2, with TRBD1 as a possible D gene (5 bases). The CDR3 contains 13 residues. V was shortened by 5 bases and J by 3 bases, with 10 bases between the two germline ends. CDR3 sequence: CASSISQDYGYTF. CDR3 coding DNA: TGTGCCAGCAGTATATCACAGGACTATGGCTACACCTTC.

The chain uses TRBV19 and TRBJ1-5, with D possibly being TRBD1 (5 bases). Germline CDR1 reads LNHDA; CDR2 reads SQIVND (reference sequence). The length of the CDR3 is 14 residues. V lost 1 base to trimming and J lost 7 bases, with 11 bases between them. The CDR3 sequence: CASSIGGVYQPQHF. As DNA, the CDR3 is TGTGCCAGTAGTATAGGAGGGGTGTACCAGCCCCAGCATTTT.

The genes are TRBV14 and TRBJ1-2; 8 positions agree with TRBD1. CDR1 and CDR2 from the germline V gene are SGHDN and FVKESK. The CDR3 sequence is 13 residues long. Losses at the gene ends were 4 bases for V and 8 bases for J; bases not matched to a gene: 6. In DNA, the CDR3 is TGTGCCAGCAGCCCACAGGGGGTCGACGGCTACACCTTC. Its protein product is CASSPQGVDGYTF.

J is TRBJ2-7 and V is TRBV6-2 or TRBV6-3, with 11 bases identical to TRBD1. Germline V lookup: CDR1 MNHEY, CDR2 SVGEGT. The CDR3 is 14 amino acids. The J segment lost 3 bases and the V segment lost 2 bases, leaving 0 bases of the junction unmatched. CDR3 in amino acids: CASSYGTGGYEQYF. CDR3 DNA sequence: TGTGCCAGCAGTTACGGGACAGGGGGCTACGAGCAGTACTTC.

This sequence joins TRBV11-2 and TRBJ1-1; D unresolved. The CDR3 runs 13 residues. The V gene lost 4 bases and the J gene lost 5 bases, with 11 bases spanning the gap. CDR1 is SGHAT, CDR2 FQNNGV, per germline. CDR3 nucleotides: TGTGCCAGCAGCTCACAACGCCAGACTGAAGCTTTCTTT. Translated: CASSSQRQTEAFF. Based on the CDR3 plus reference TRBV11-2 and TRBJ1-1, the full variable domain is EAGVAQSPRYKIIEKRQSVAFWCNPISGHATLYWYQQILGQGPKLLIQFQNNGVVDDSQLPKDRFSAERLKGVDSTLKIQPAKLEDSAVYLCASSSQRQTEAFFGQGTRLTVV.

To note about this clone: Within the sample, other DNA sequences also encode this same CDR3. The rearrangement joins TRBV2 to TRBJ2-5; D could derive from TRBD1 or TRBD2 (7 bases each). Trimming cost V 7 bases and J 1 base, with 13 bases left between them. The germline gives CDR1 SNHLY, CDR2 FYNNEI. The CDR3 sequence is 14 residues long. The CDR3 loop reads CASNPRGGQETQYF. The CDR3 DNA is TGTGCCAGCAACCCCAGGGGGGGCCAAGAGACCCAGTACTTC.

This clone appeared a single time. V and J are TRBV20-1 and TRBJ2-1; no reliable D call. Germline values: CDR1 DFQATT, CDR2 SNEGSKA (reference sequence). Trimming stripped 5 bases from V and 3 bases from J, with 5 bases between. This CDR3 has 11 residues. DNA of the CDR3: TGCAGTGCTTCCGGCTACAATGAGCAGTTCTTC. It codes for CSASGYNEQFF.

The rearrangement joins TRBV23-1 to TRBJ1-6, with TRBD1 matching over 9 bases. TRBV23-1 is filed as an ORF, its function uncertain. The CDR3 totals 16 residues. Trimming at V came to 4 bases and at J to 8 bases, leaving 9 bases not matched to a gene. This chain's CDR3 is CASSPRGQGTYSPLHF. The CDR3 DNA is TGCGCCAGCAGTCCGCGGGGACAGGGAACTTATTCACCCCTCCACTTT.

V and J are TRBV28 and TRBJ2-5; 13 bases fit TRBD2. Trimming at V came to 5 bases and at J to 1 base, leaving 4 bases not matched to a gene. The germline gives CDR1 MDHEN, CDR2 SYDVKM. This CDR3 spans 16 amino acids. The CDR3 here is CASSPTSGGPQETQYF. The DNA of the CDR3 is TGTGCCAGCAGTCCGACTAGCGGGGGGCCCCAAGAGACCCAGTACTTC.

The V and J genes are TRBV7-2 and TRBJ2-3; 7 nucleotides line up with TRBD1. The V and J ends lost 4 bases and 1 base, in that order; junction bases with no gene match: 5. Germline V gene sequence: CDR1 SGHTA, CDR2 FQGNSA. The CDR3 loop spans 15 amino acids. The CDR3 loop is CASSSYRGRTDTQYF. CDR3 nucleotides: TGTGCCAGCAGCTCTTACAGGGGACGCACAGATACGCAGTATTTT.

The rearrangement links TRBV18 to TRBJ1-1, with D perhaps matching TRBD1 (6 bases). This CDR3 spans 14 amino acids. Germline assignment: CDR1 KGHSH and CDR2 LQKENI. V was cut by 2 bases and J by 3 bases, with 10 bases left in between. The CDR3 bases are TGTGCCAGCTCACCAATTCAGGGGCACACTGAAGCTTTCTTT. Protein product: CASSPIQGHTEAFF.

This rearrangement joins TRBV19 to TRBJ1-5; D might be TRBD1 (6 bases). Germline-derived CDR1 and CDR2 are LNHDA and SQIVND (reference sequence). Between the trimmed V and J ends, which lost 7 bases and 7 bases, there was a span of 17 bases. The CDR3 has 14 residues. The chain's CDR3 is CASTKRGEDQPQHF. CDR3 DNA sequence: TGTGCCAGTACCAAAAGGGGGGAGGACCAGCCCCAGCATTTT.

J is TRBJ2-3 and V is TRBV11-3; D is ambiguous. CDR3 length: 14 residues. Germline values: CDR1 SGHNT, CDR2 YENEEA. V lost 5 bases to trimming and J lost 0 bases, with 9 bases between them. CDR3 sequence: CASSMDGSTDTQYF. CDR3 nucleotides: TGTGCCAGCAGCATGGACGGGAGCACAGATACGCAGTATTTT.